This entry lists 20 T cell receptor beta chains sequenced from one sample in a study of shared clonotypes between healthy human individuals. TCRdb's table, derived via immunoSEQ multiplex PCR, lists solely in-frame clones and lacks some. The sample has about 460,000 clones; roughly three quarters are singletons. Sequencing was done on a sample of PBMCs. The receptors were sampled from a woman aged 40 to 49 in good health. Some clones in this sample may be carry-over from other donors' samples.

This clone was seen at least ten times. This sequence joins TRBV29-1 and TRBJ1-1; D might be TRBD1 (6 bases). Germline CDR1 SQVTM, CDR2 ANQGSEA. This CDR3 comprises 13 residues. Trimming left V 4 bases short and J 2 bases short, with 11 bases between. Here the CDR3 DNA reads TGCAGCGTTGCCCCACAGGGCAACACTGAAGCTTTCTTT. This encodes CSVAPQGNTEAFF.

As to this clone: At one of its ends the junction is not consistent with the germline gene, which may arise from a read error. Additional DNA sequences in this sample encode the identical CDR3. The chain employs TRBV28 and TRBJ1-2, with 7 bases matching TRBD1. Germline V gene data show CDR1 as MDHEN and CDR2 as SYDVKM. The CDR3 has 17 residues. The CDR3, as DNA: TGTGCCAGCAGTTTATGGAGCAACAGGGGCAGAAACTATGGCTACACTTTC. Translated: CASSLWSNRGRNYGYTF.

The rearrangement links TRBV9 to TRBJ2-2; 9 bases match TRBD2. The CDR3 sequence is 17 residues long. Germline CDR1 SGDLS, CDR2 YYNGEE. Unmatched junction bases numbered 7, after V lost 4 bases and J lost 0 bases. CDR3: CASSTRLAAANTGELFF. The CDR3 DNA sequence: TGTGCCAGCAGCACCAGACTAGCGGCAGCGAACACCGGGGAGCTGTTTTTT.

Only one count was recorded for this clone. The chain links TRBV19 to TRBJ1-1; weak D call: TRBD1 (5 bases). The germline CDR1 and CDR2 sequences are LNHDA and SQIVND (reference sequence). V was trimmed by 4 bases and J by 3 bases, leaving 15 bases between them. The CDR3 is 15 amino acids. CDR3 region: CASSTWDGAHTEAFF. In DNA, the CDR3 is TGTGCCAGTAGTACCTGGGACGGCGCGCACACTGAAGCTTTCTTT.

The rearrangement links TRBV27 to TRBJ2-3; D gene unclear. Deletions cut 2 bases from V and 6 bases from J, with 6 bases between. Germline V gene data show CDR1 as MNHEY and CDR2 as SMNVEV (reference sequence). The CDR3 has 12 residues. The CDR3 loop reads CASSLGRDTQYF. The CDR3 bases are TGTGCCAGCAGTTTAGGTCGGGATACGCAGTATTTT.

The chain is built from TRBV5-4 and TRBJ1-2, with TRBD1 identical over 10 bases. The J segment lost 3 bases and the V segment lost 3 bases, leaving 11 bases of the junction unmatched. The CDR3 runs 17 residues. Per germline, CDR1 SGHNT and CDR2 YYREEE (reference sequence). CDR3 protein: CASSSGTGVVVDYGYTF. In DNA, the CDR3 is TGTGCCAGCAGCTCCGGGACAGGGGTAGTTGTTGACTATGGCTACACCTTC.

The V call is TRBV5-1, the J call TRBJ2-7; no clear D. Germline CDR1 reads SGHRS; CDR2 reads YFSETQ. V was shortened by 0 bases and J by 5 bases, with 12 bases between the two germline ends. The CDR3 sequence is 14 residues long. CDR3 DNA sequence: TGCGCCAGCAGCTTGGATAGCCTGCAAAACGAGCAGTACTTC. The encoded protein is CASSLDSLQNEQYF.

The chain combines TRBV19 with TRBJ1-3; D gene unclear. Germline V CDR1 and CDR2: LNHDA, SQIVND (reference sequence). The CDR3 has 15 residues. Trimming pared 1 base from V and 0 bases from J, leaving 7 bases between. The CDR3 reads CASSIGAVSGNTIYF. The CDR3, as DNA: TGTGCCAGTAGTATAGGGGCAGTCTCTGGAAACACCATATATTTT.

The chain joins TRBV7-9 to TRBJ2-3, with 10 bases that match TRBD2. The CDR3 length is 15 residues. Germline V gene data show CDR1 as SEHNR and CDR2 as FQNEAQ (reference sequence). The V segment lost 7 bases and the J segment 4 bases; nucleotides outside the gene matches: 8. The DNA for the CDR3 is TGTGCCAGCACCCCTGGGACTAGCGTGGCAGATACGCAGTATTTT. This sequence encodes CASTPGTSVADTQYF.

The genes are TRBV7-2 and TRBJ2-1; D unresolved. Germline V CDR1 and CDR2: SGHTA, FQGNSA. This CDR3 is 14 amino acids long. V lost 0 bases, J lost 2 bases, and 5 bases lay in between. The CDR3 loop reads CASSLAITYNEQFF. The DNA for the CDR3 is TGTGCCAGCAGCTTAGCGATAACCTACAATGAGCAGTTCTTC.

This clone has only one observation. The chain couples TRBV27 to TRBJ2-5; no clear D. CDR1 MNHEY and CDR2 SMNVEV come from the germline V gene (reference sequence). V dropped 2 bases and J dropped 5 bases, with 9 bases sitting between them. There are 13 residues in the CDR3. The CDR3 here is CASSLHSRETQYF. In nucleotides, the CDR3 is TGTGCCAGCAGTTTACACTCCCGGGAGACCCAGTACTTC.

This clone showed up just a few times. V usage is TRBV2 and J usage is TRBJ2-5; D may be TRBD2 (6 bases). The germline V and J ends were trimmed by 2 bases and 0 bases, with 13 bases remaining between them. Per the germline V gene, CDR1 is SNHLY and CDR2 is FYNNEI. The CDR3 loop spans 16 amino acids. CDR3 residues: CASSESQGGYQETQYF. The CDR3 DNA is TGTGCCAGCAGTGAAAGCCAGGGAGGTTACCAAGAGACCCAGTACTTC.

This clone showed up just once. The sample has other DNA sequences that encode this CDR3 too. The CDR3 region is CASSPPSSYEQYF. CDR3 in DNA: TGTGCCAGCTCACCACCGAGTTCCTACGAGCAGTACTTC. The chain has TRBV18 and TRBJ2-7; D not resolved. Germline assignment: CDR1 KGHSH and CDR2 LQKENI. This CDR3 spans 13 amino acids. The V gene lost 0 bases and the J gene lost 1 base, with 4 bases spanning the gap. The full variable domain, its missing parts supplied by reference TRBV18 and TRBJ2-7, is NAGVMQNPRHLVRRRGQEARLRCSPMKGHSHVYWYRQLPEEGLKFMVYLQKENIIDESGMPKERFSAEFPKEGPSILRIQQVVRGDSAAYFCASSPPSSYEQYFGPGTRLTVT.

This clone was found many times. This rearrangement joins TRBV28 to TRBJ2-4, with D possibly matching TRBD1 (5 bases). The germline V gene encodes CDR1 MDHEN and CDR2 SYDVKM. Trimming removed 5 bases from V and 2 bases from J, with 10 bases in between. The CDR3 spans 14 residues. The CDR3 sequence: CASSATATKNIQYF. For the CDR3, the DNA is TGTGCCAGCAGTGCGACAGCTACCAAAAACATTCAGTACTTC. Filled out from reference TRBV28 and TRBJ2-4, the complete variable domain reads DVKVTQSSRYLVKRTGEKVFLECVQDMDHENMFWYRQDPGLGLRLIYFSYDVKMKEKGDIPEGYSVSREKKERFSLILESASTNQTSMYLCASSATATKNIQYFGAGTRLSVL.

The chain combines TRBV21-1 with TRBJ1-1. TRBV21-1 is termed a pseudogene. CDR3 length: 12 amino acids. CDR3 sequence reads: CASSKPGKKAFF. The CDR3 DNA follows: TGTGCCAGCAGCAAACCGGGAAAAAAAGCTTTCTTT.

This CDR3 is CASRKGDYGYTF. CDR3 bases: TGTGCCAGCAGGAAGGGAGACTATGGCTACACCTTC. The J gene is TRBJ1-2, the V gene TRBV6-5, with D hard to call. This CDR3 has 12 amino acids. V lost 6 bases, J lost 3 bases, and 8 bases lay in between. Germline lookup yields CDR1 MNHEY and CDR2 SVGAGI.

The rearrangement uses TRBV5-4 and TRBJ2-6, with TRBD1 matching over 7 bases. The CDR3 contains 17 residues. Germline V lookup: CDR1 SGHNT, CDR2 YYREEE (reference sequence). V lost 4 bases to trimming and J lost 1 base; unmatched junction nucleotides: 8. This CDR3 is CASSLDRIQSGANVLTF. CDR3 in DNA: TGTGCCAGCAGCCTGGACAGGATCCAATCTGGGGCCAACGTCCTGACTTTC.

V gene TRBV6-5 combines with J gene TRBJ2-7; a weak D match, TRBD2 (6 bases). There are 13 residues in the CDR3. V lost 7 bases and J lost 1, with 11 bases in between. The V gene's germline CDR1 is MNHEY and CDR2 SVGAGI. The CDR3 nucleotides are TGTGCCAGCACACCCGGACTATCCTACGAGCAGTACTTC. Protein product: CASTPGLSYEQYF.

This clone has more than one count but fewer than ten. This probably arose from a read error, given a far larger clone one base away. V is TRBV27 and J is TRBJ2-7; a weak D match, TRBD1 (6 bases). Germline CDR1 reads MNHEY; CDR2 reads SMNVEV (reference sequence). CDR3 length equals 13 residues. CDR3 nucleotide sequence: TGTGCCAGCAGCAGAGGGACAACCTACGAGCAGTGCTTC. Translating gives CASSRGTTYEQCF.

The V and J genes are TRBV18 and TRBJ1-1; 7 nucleotides align to TRBD1. After removal of 6 bases from V and 2 bases from J, the junction contained 6 bases not matched to a gene. The germline gives CDR1 KGHSH, CDR2 LQKENI. The CDR3 runs to 14 residues. CDR3 sequence (DNA): TGTGCCAGCTCGTTCGACAGGGTTAACACTGAAGCTTTCTTT. This codes for CASSFDRVNTEAFF.